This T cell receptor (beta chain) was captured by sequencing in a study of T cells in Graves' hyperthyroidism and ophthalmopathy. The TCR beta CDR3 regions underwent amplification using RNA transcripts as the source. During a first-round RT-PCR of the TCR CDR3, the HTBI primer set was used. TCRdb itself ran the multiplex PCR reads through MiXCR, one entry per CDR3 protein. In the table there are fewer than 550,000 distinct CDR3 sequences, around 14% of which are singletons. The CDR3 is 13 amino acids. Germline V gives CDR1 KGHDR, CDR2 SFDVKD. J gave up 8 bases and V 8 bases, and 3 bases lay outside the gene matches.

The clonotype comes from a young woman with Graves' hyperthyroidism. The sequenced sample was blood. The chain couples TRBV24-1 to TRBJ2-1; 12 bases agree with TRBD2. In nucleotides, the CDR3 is TGTGCCACCAAGACTAGCGGGGGTGATGAGCAGTTCTTC. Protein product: CATKTSGGDEQFF.